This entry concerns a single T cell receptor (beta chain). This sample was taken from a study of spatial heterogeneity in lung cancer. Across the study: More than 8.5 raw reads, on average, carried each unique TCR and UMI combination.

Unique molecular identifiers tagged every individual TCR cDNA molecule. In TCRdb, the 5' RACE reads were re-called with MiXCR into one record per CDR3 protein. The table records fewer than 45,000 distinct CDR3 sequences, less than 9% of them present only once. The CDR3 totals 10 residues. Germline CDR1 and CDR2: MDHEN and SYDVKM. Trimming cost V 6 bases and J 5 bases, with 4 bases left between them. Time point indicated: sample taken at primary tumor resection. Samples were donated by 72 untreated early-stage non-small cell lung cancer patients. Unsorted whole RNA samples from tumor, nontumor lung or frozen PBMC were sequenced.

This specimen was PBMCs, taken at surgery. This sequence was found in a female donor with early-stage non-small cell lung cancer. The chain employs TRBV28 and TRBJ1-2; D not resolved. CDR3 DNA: TGTGCCAGCAGCTCATATGGCTACACCTTC. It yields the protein CASSSYGYTF.